Sequencing of this T cell receptor (beta chain) was carried out in a study of blood T cell repertoires in COVID-19. This CDR3 region has 12 residues. The V end lost 2 bases, the J end lost 1 base, and 2 bases lay between the germline ends. Profiled with immunoSEQ multiplex PCR; TCRdb holds only in-frame clones, not every one. Of a few hundred thousand clones listed, roughly 85% are singletons. There are a few counts of this clone. This same CDR3 is encoded by further DNA sequences in the sample. V gene TRBV12-3 or TRBV12-4 combines with J gene TRBJ1-1, with unresolved D. Input material: peripheral blood. The TCR comes from a woman aged 18-29 years with acute or convalescent COVID-19. CDR3 loop: CASSLRNTEAFF. The CDR3 DNA sequence: TGTGCCAGCAGTTTACGGAACACTGAAGCTTTCTTT.